The entry below gives a single T cell receptor (beta chain) sequence along with its context. Its specificity is not known. This record belongs to a study of cytomegalovirus exposure and HLA in healthy donors. Germline trimming cut 2 bases from V and 4 bases from J; bases unmatched to any gene: 8. The germline V gene has CDR1 GTSNPN and CDR2 SVGIG (reference sequence). The CDR3 extends over 17 amino acids. Amplification used 60 Vbeta primers and 13 Jbeta primers. This table comes from immunoSEQ multiplex PCR, and its TCRdb copy is limited to in-frame clones, with some not included. The sample contains 200,000 to 250,000 clones, roughly 82% of which appear only once. There were likely unrecorded immune exposures, though donors were nominally healthy when sampled. Whole-study findings and limits: The study carried out a later analysis of TCR beta sequences. It associated about 15,000 of them with specific HLA alleles at a false discovery rate of 0.05. Follow-up analysis later connected one missense variant in DCLRE1C with trimming of TCR beta V- and J-genes. Relative to equally common others, HLA-associated TCR beta chains showed greater clonal expansion in a later analysis.

The chain carries TRBV30 and TRBJ2-2, with 12 bases identical to TRBD2. The receptor's source is a woman aged 40-49 years in good health and CMV-seropositive. The sequenced sample consisted of PBMCs. CDR3 DNA: TGTGCCTGGAGTAGGCTAGCGGGAGGGCCGGGCACCGGGGAGCTGTTTTTT. Its translation: CAWSRLAGGPGTGELFF.